These 31 T cell receptor beta chains share one sample of origin, sequenced in a study of shared clonotypes between healthy human individuals. Profiled with immunoSEQ multiplex PCR; TCRdb holds only in-frame clones, not every one. This sample has millions of clones, with about 95% found just once. The specimen was naive CD4+ T cells sorted from blood. Subset noted: CD45RA+ positively selected. Receptors were obtained from a man younger than 35 in good health.

In the case of this clone: Other DNA sequences within the sample encode an identical CDR3. The J gene is TRBJ2-3, the V gene TRBV10-3; no reliable D call. The CDR3 loop spans 12 amino acids. Germline values: CDR1 ENHRY, CDR2 SYGVKD. V was trimmed by 3 bases and J by 3 bases, leaving 4 bases between them. The CDR3 DNA reads as TGTGCCATCAGTGAAGGGACAGATACGCAGTATTTT. Protein: CAISEGTDTQYF.

V usage is TRBV5-4 and J usage is TRBJ2-5, with D hard to call. With 0 bases removed from V and 0 bases from J, the gap between germline ends came to 0 bases. The V gene's germline CDR1 is SGHNT and CDR2 YYREEE (reference sequence). The CDR3 extends over 12 amino acids. Here the CDR3 DNA reads TGTGCCAGCAGCTTGGACCAAGAGACCCAGTACTTC. Its translation: CASSLDQETQYF.

The chain links TRBV28 to TRBJ1-2, with a possible D match to TRBD1 (5 bases). Per germline, CDR1 MDHEN and CDR2 SYDVKM. Trimming left V 6 bases short and J 5 bases short, with 19 bases between. This CDR3 has 15 amino acids. CDR3 protein: CASSEEGTEDYGYTF. In nucleotides, the CDR3 is TGTGCCAGCAGCGAAGAAGGGACCGAAGATTATGGCTACACCTTC.

The V call is TRBV6-5, the J call TRBJ1-3, with D tentatively TRBD1 (6 bases). The ends were cut back, 0 bases at V and 0 bases at J, with 9 bases in the middle. CDR1 is MNHEY and CDR2 is SVGAGI in the germline V gene. The CDR3 contains 16 residues. The CDR3 spells CASSYSPTGSGNTIYF. In DNA form, the CDR3 reads TGTGCCAGCAGTTACTCTCCGACAGGCTCTGGAAACACCATATATTTT.

Details on this clone: Other DNA sequences in this specimen translate into the identical CDR3. The chain recombines TRBV6-5 with TRBJ2-7, with TRBD2 identical over 12 bases. This CDR3 is built from 15 residues. V lost 5 bases to trimming and J lost 0 bases; unmatched junction nucleotides: 2. CDR1 is MNHEY and CDR2 is SVGAGI in the germline V gene. CDR3 coding DNA: TGTGCCAGCAGTATACTAGCGGGAGGCTCCTACGAGCAGTACTTC. Its protein product is CASSILAGGSYEQYF.

This clone was seen once. The chain links TRBV7-3 to TRBJ2-1; D is unclear. The CDR3 runs 11 residues. Germline CDR1 is SGHTA and CDR2 is FQGTGA. The germline V and J ends were trimmed by 3 bases and 16 bases, with 13 bases remaining between them. The DNA for the CDR3 is TGTGCCAGCAGCTTCCGGGTCCCACCTTTCTTC. Translated, it gives CASSFRVPPFF. Variable domain in full (rest from reference TRBV7-3 and TRBJ2-1): GAGVSQTPSNKVTEKGKYVELRCDPISGHTALYWYRQSLGQGPEFLIYFQGTGAADDSGLPNDRFFAVRPEGSVSTLKIQRTERGDSAVYLCASSFRVPPFFGPGTRLTVL.

V is TRBV19 and J is TRBJ1-5, with a weak D call TRBD1 (5 bases). There are 13 residues in the CDR3. Germline CDR1 and CDR2: LNHDA and SQIVND (reference sequence). V lost 6 bases, J lost 5 bases, and 11 bases lay in between. This CDR3 is CASRLGVDQPQHF. CDR3 bases: TGTGCCAGTAGATTGGGGGTCGATCAGCCCCAGCATTTT.

The chain recombines TRBV9 with TRBJ2-3, with 7 bases aligning to TRBD1. The CDR3 length is 16 residues. V shed 3 bases and J 0 bases; nucleotides not matched to a gene: 7. Germline lookup yields CDR1 SGDLS and CDR2 YYNGEE. The CDR3 DNA reads TGTGCCAGCAGCGCTCTGGACAGGATTAGCACAGATACGCAGTATTTT. It codes for CASSALDRISTDTQYF. Full variable domain (rest looked up from reference TRBV9 and TRBJ2-3): DSGVTQTPKHLITATGQRVTLRCSPRSGDLSVYWYQQSLDQGLQFLIQYYNGEERAKGNILERFSAQQFPDLHSELNLSSLELGDSALYFCASSALDRISTDTQYFGPGTRLTVL.

The V call is TRBV4-1, the J call TRBJ2-1; TRBD1 aligns across 7 bases. Per the germline V gene, CDR1 is MGHRA and CDR2 is YSYEKL. After removal of 1 base from V and 16 bases from J, the junction contained 13 bases not matched to a gene. The CDR3 is 14 amino acids. The CDR3 nucleotides read TGCGCCAGCAGCCAAGGAATGCCGGGACAGAGGTTATTCTTC. Translating gives CASSQGMPGQRLFF.

The genes are TRBV6-1 and TRBJ2-7, with TRBD1 matching over 9 bases. This CDR3 is 13 amino acids long. V lost 6 bases to trimming and J lost 7 bases; unmatched junction nucleotides: 7. The germline CDR1 and CDR2 sequences are MNHNS and SASEGT. CDR3 residues: CASRGDRAPEQYF. In DNA, the CDR3 is TGTGCCAGCAGGGGGGACAGGGCCCCAGAGCAGTACTTC.

In this sample, this clone turned up once. The chain uses TRBV7-9 and TRBJ1-4, with D unclear. Trimming took 2 bases from V and 3 from J, leaving 10 bases between them. Germline V gene lookup returns CDR1 SEHNR and CDR2 FQNEAQ (reference sequence). The CDR3 loop spans 15 amino acids. The CDR3 DNA reads as TGTGCCAGCAGCTTACCAACCGGATCTAATGAAAAACTGTTTTTT. Translated, it gives CASSLPTGSNEKLFF.

The genes are TRBV7-6 and TRBJ2-3; D remains ambiguous. This CDR3 has 15 residues. CDR1 SGHVS and CDR2 FNYEAQ come from the germline V gene. Trimming removed 1 base at V and 1 base at J, with 9 bases between. CDR3 in DNA: TGTGCCAGCAGCTTAGTCTGGTCTCGCACAGATACGCAGTATTTT. Translation gives CASSLVWSRTDTQYF.

The sample holds one count of this clone. This sequence joins TRBV5-1 and TRBJ1-1; 9 nucleotides agree with TRBD1. Germline V CDR1 and CDR2: SGHRS, YFSETQ. CDR3 size: 16 residues. V was clipped by 3 bases and J by 1 base; unmatched bases: 7. The CDR3 here is CASSSTGGAGNTEAFF. CDR3 coding DNA: TGCGCCAGCAGCTCTACAGGGGGCGCCGGGAACACTGAAGCTTTCTTT.

This chain uses TRBV7-2 with TRBJ2-5; perhaps TRBD1 as D (6 bases). The V end lost 3 bases, the J end lost 1 base, and 9 bases lay between the germline ends. CDR1 is SGHTA and CDR2 is FQGNSA in the germline V gene. The CDR3 sequence is 14 residues long. The CDR3 DNA follows: TGTGCCAGCAGCTTCACAGGGTTCCAAGAGACCCAGTACTTC. Translating gives CASSFTGFQETQYF. Combining the CDR3 with reference TRBV7-2 and TRBJ2-5 gives the whole variable domain GAGVSQSPSNKVTEKGKDVELRCDPISGHTALYWYRQSLGQGLEFLIYFQGNSAPDKSGLPSDRFSAERTGGSVSTLTIQRTQQEDSAVYLCASSFTGFQETQYFGPGTRLLVL.

V usage is TRBV6-5 and J usage is TRBJ2-7, with TRBD2 matching over 9 bases. Germline loops: CDR1 MNHEY, CDR2 SVGAGI. The CDR3 spans 15 residues. V was clipped by 0 bases and J by 4 bases; unmatched bases: 4. The DNA for the CDR3 is TGTGCCAGCAGTTACTCGGGACTAGCAGGATACGAGCAGTACTTC. Encoded protein: CASSYSGLAGYEQYF.

CDR3 sequence: CATGRTLEQYF. In nucleotides, the CDR3 is TGTGCCACGGGACGGACACTCGAGCAGTACTTC. The J gene is TRBJ2-7, the V gene TRBV6-8; D may match TRBD1 or TRBD2 (5 bases each). V was shortened by 10 bases and J by 6 bases, with 13 bases between the two germline ends. The CDR3 contains 11 residues. Germline V gives CDR1 MNHGY, CDR2 SAAAGT.

On this clone itself: At one of its ends the junction is not consistent with the germline gene, which may arise from a read error. The CDR3 DNA reads as TGTGCCAGCAGTAGCGTGGGGGCGTCTATGTTCATATTT. The encoded protein is CASSSVGASMFIF. The rearrangement links TRBV27 to TRBJ1-6; a weak D match, TRBD1 (6 bases). The V gene's germline CDR1 is MNHEY and CDR2 SMNVEV (reference sequence). CDR3 size: 13 residues.

This chain links TRBV4-3 with TRBJ2-1, with 11 bases fitting TRBD2. In germline, CDR1 is LGHNA, CDR2 YSLEER. Trimming took 1 base from V and 5 from J; bases not matched to a gene: 16. This CDR3 has 20 amino acids. The CDR3 here is CASSQVYDLTSGSGHNEQFF. In nucleotides, the CDR3 is TGCGCCAGCAGCCAAGTTTATGATCTCACTAGCGGGAGTGGCCACAATGAGCAGTTCTTC.

The chain has TRBV14 and TRBJ1-2; D uncertain. Trimming removed 2 bases at V and 6 bases at J, with 10 bases between. CDR1 is SGHDN and CDR2 is FVKESK in the germline V gene. The CDR3 covers 13 residues. The CDR3 region is CASSQRGSNGYTF. For the CDR3, the DNA is TGTGCCAGCAGCCAACGAGGGTCAAATGGCTACACCTTC.

V is TRBV6-4 and J is TRBJ1-4, with D hard to call. The germline V gene encodes CDR1 MRHNA and CDR2 SNTAGT. The CDR3 consists of 13 residues. V shed 5 bases and J shed 4 bases, with 8 bases lying between them. The CDR3 loop reads CASSIIINEKLFF. The CDR3 DNA reads as TGTGCCAGCAGTATTATAATTAATGAAAAACTGTTTTTT.

V usage is TRBV6-5 and J usage is TRBJ1-1; D gene uncertain. Germline V gene data show CDR1 as MNHEY and CDR2 as SVGAGI. The CDR3 loop spans 13 amino acids. V lost 0 bases to trimming and J lost 5 bases, with 7 bases between them. CDR3 sequence: CASSYSMRTEAFF. The CDR3 DNA reads TGTGCCAGCAGTTACTCGATGAGAACTGAAGCTTTCTTT.

V gene TRBV7-2 combines with J gene TRBJ2-5, with 8 bases that match TRBD1. V was clipped by 5 bases and J by 4 bases; unmatched bases: 12. CDR3 length: 16 amino acids. Germline CDR1 is SGHTA and CDR2 is FQGNSA. In DNA, the CDR3 is TGTGCCAGCAGCCCTCGGACAGGGAGGAGGGGAGAGACCCAGTACTTC. Translation gives CASSPRTGRRGETQYF.

The chain combines TRBV7-9 with TRBJ1-1; 9 bases are a match to TRBD1. CDR3 size: 17 residues. The ends lost 5 bases at V and 6 bases at J; junction bases unmatched: 16. Germline values: CDR1 SEHNR, CDR2 FQNEAQ (reference sequence). DNA of the CDR3: TGTGCCAGCAGCCCGGGGACAGGGTTAGGTAAGAGGCCTGAAGCTTTCTTT. Amino acid sequence: CASSPGTGLGKRPEAFF.

The chain carries TRBV30 and TRBJ1-1, with D possibly TRBD1 on 5 matching bases. The CDR3 extends over 11 amino acids. V was clipped by 8 bases and J by 3 bases, with 10 bases between them. CDR1 is GTSNPN and CDR2 is SVGIG in the germline V gene (reference sequence). CDR3 DNA sequence: TGTGCCCTGGCCAGGGACACTGAAGCTTTCTTT. Amino acids: CALARDTEAFF.

This clone was observed a single time. This rearrangement joins TRBV27 to TRBJ1-5, with no clear D. The CDR3 totals 15 residues. Germline CDR1 is MNHEY and CDR2 is SMNVEV (reference sequence). The V end lost 2 bases, the J end lost 6 bases, and 14 bases lay between the germline ends. The CDR3 is CASSLTSGRAQPQHF. CDR3 nucleotides: TGTGCCAGCAGTTTAACCAGCGGGCGGGCTCAGCCCCAGCATTTT.

The chain combines TRBV19 with TRBJ1-1, with D unclear. Germline CDR1 and CDR2: LNHDA and SQIVND (reference sequence). The CDR3 totals 14 residues. Trimming took off 3 bases at V and 2 bases at J, with 10 bases between the two ends. The CDR3 is CASSMAGKNTEAFF. CDR3 bases: TGTGCCAGTAGTATGGCGGGGAAAAACACTGAAGCTTTCTTT.

This clone was recorded only once. The chain recombines TRBV19 with TRBJ1-2, with a tentative D call TRBD1 (5 bases). This CDR3 contains 14 residues. V lost 3 bases and J 7 bases, leaving 15 bases between the germline ends. The V gene's germline CDR1 is LNHDA and CDR2 SQIVND (reference sequence). The CDR3 DNA follows: TGTGCCAGTAGTATCCAAATAGGGACCAGTGGCTACACCTTC. Amino acids: CASSIQIGTSGYTF.

The chain joins TRBV4-3 to TRBJ1-4; the D gene is possibly TRBD1 (6 bases). This CDR3 has 13 amino acids. CDR1 is LGHNA and CDR2 is YSLEER in the germline V gene. Trimming cost V 7 bases and J 7 bases, with 13 bases left between them. CDR3: CASTRQAGEKLFF. The CDR3 nucleotides read TGCGCCAGCACCCGACAGGCCGGTGAAAAACTGTTTTTT.

The chain recombines TRBV28 with TRBJ1-5; no definite D call. Germline V gives CDR1 MDHEN, CDR2 SYDVKM. The CDR3 consists of 15 residues. Trimming pared 2 bases from V and 5 bases from J, leaving 13 bases between. The CDR3 nucleotides are TGTGCCAGCAGTTTAGGCGGTCTCGGGGATCAGCCCCAGCATTTT. This encodes CASSLGGLGDQPQHF.

This clone was counted once. The chain combines TRBV11-2 with TRBJ2-7; 9 bases agree with TRBD2. Trimming removed 2 bases from V and 5 bases from J; junction bases left unmatched: 10. The CDR3 length is 16 residues. CDR1 is SGHAT and CDR2 is FQNNGV in the germline V gene. The CDR3 nucleotides are TGTGCCAGCAGCTTATTGTCGTCACTAGCGGGTAACGAGCAGTACTTC. Protein: CASSLLSSLAGNEQYF.

The CDR3: CASSGRVLSSGANVLTF. The CDR3 nucleotides read TGTGCCAGCAGTGGGCGGGTCCTAAGCTCCGGGGCCAACGTCCTGACTTTC. The V and J genes are TRBV9 and TRBJ2-6; tentative D call: TRBD2 (5 bases). The CDR3 totals 17 residues. V was trimmed by 5 bases and J by 4 bases, leaving 19 bases between them. From germline, CDR1 is SGDLS and CDR2 YYNGEE.